This T cell receptor beta chain was recorded in a study of cytomegalovirus exposure and HLA in healthy donors. J lost 5 bases, V lost 1 base, and 6 bases had no gene match. This CDR3 spans 15 amino acids. Germline lookup yields CDR1 SGHRS and CDR2 YFSETQ. PCR employed 60 Vbeta and 13 Jbeta primers. Assay used: immunoSEQ multiplex PCR; TCRdb lists only in-frame clones, some missing. This table has roughly 120,000 clones, 65% to 75% appearing once. This receptor was identified in a man aged 40-50 years in good health and CMV-seropositive. The V call is TRBV5-1, the J call TRBJ2-5; 9 nucleotides align to TRBD1. Sample: PBMCs. CDR3 sequence (DNA): TGCGCCAGCAGCTTGTCGGGGACAGGGATGGAGACCCAGTACTTC. This translates into CASSLSGTGMETQYF. The entire variable domain, with the rest obtained from reference TRBV5-1 and TRBJ2-5, is as follows: KAGVTQTPRYLIKTRGQQVTLSCSPISGHRSVSWYQQTPGQGLQFLFEYFSETQRNKGNFPGRFSGRQFSNSRSEMNVSTLELGDSALYLCASSLSGTGMETQYFGPGTRLLVL.